This T cell receptor beta chain is from a study of blood T cell repertoires in COVID-19. Only in-frame clones appear in the TCRdb table, and some are missing; sequencing was by immunoSEQ multiplex PCR. The sample has around 300,000 clones, 70% to 90% seen once. There are 14 residues in the CDR3. The ends were cut back, 8 bases at V and 2 bases at J, with 13 bases in the middle. The germline V gene has CDR1 LNHDA and CDR2 SQIVND (reference sequence). The V and J genes are TRBV19 and TRBJ1-5; perhaps TRBD1 as D (6 bases). Specimen: peripheral blood. The origin of this receptor is a human donor in a cohort sampled during active COVID-19. The CDR3 DNA is TGTGCCAGTCGTAGTTCAGGGGGCAATCAGCCCCAGCATTTT. This gives the protein CASRSSGGNQPQHF. Using reference TRBV19 and TRBJ1-5 for the parts outside the CDR3, the full variable domain is DGGITQSPKYLFRKEGQNVTLSCEQNLNHDAMYWYRQDPGQGLRLIYYSQIVNDFQKGDIAEGYSVSREKKESFPLTVTSAQKNPTAFYLCASRSSGGNQPQHFGDGTRLSIL.